This T cell receptor (beta chain) emerged from a study of blood T cells in healthy people across ages. The amount of total RNA extracted per sample was at least 6 micrograms. With 3 bases removed from V and 12 bases from J, the gap between germline ends came to 15 bases. Per the germline V gene, CDR1 is SQVTM and CDR2 is ANQGSEA. The CDR3 length is 12 residues. Primed by a sample-barcoded 5' primer and a J-beta primer mix, a second PCR proceeded for 7 to 11 cycles. From each sample, at least 2.5 million paired-end reads containing CDR3 were obtained. TCRdb passed the 5' RACE reads through MiXCR, listing each CDR3 protein once. The table records hundreds of thousands of distinct CDR3 sequences, just over 55% of them present only once.

V and J are TRBV29-1 and TRBJ2-1, with D possibly being TRBD1 or TRBD2 (5 bases each). Sequencing was done on a sample of blood. This clonotype originated in a man aged 35 to 55 in good health. DNA for the CDR3: TGCAGCGTTGACGAGGGGCCGGACCTGCAGTTCTTC. Its translation is CSVDEGPDLQFF.